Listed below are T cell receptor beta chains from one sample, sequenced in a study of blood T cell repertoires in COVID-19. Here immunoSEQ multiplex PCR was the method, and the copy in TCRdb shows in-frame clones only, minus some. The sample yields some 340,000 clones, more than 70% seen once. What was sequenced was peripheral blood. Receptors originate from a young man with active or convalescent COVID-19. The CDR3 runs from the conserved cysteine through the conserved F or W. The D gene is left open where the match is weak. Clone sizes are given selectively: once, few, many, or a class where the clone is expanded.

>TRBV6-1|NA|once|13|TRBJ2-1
TGTGCCAGCAGTGAAGGGCAATACAATGAGCAGTTCTTC
CASSEGQYNEQFF
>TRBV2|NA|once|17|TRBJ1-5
TGTGCCAGCAGTACCTGGGGGGACCCCGGGGGCAATCAGCCCCAGCATTTT
CASSTWGDPGGNQPQHF
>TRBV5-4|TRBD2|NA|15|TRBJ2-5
TGTGCCAGCAGCTTGGGGGCTAGCGGACAAGAGACCCAGTACTTC
CASSLGASGQETQYF
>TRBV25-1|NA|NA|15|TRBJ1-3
TGTGCCAGCAGTGAATGGGGGCATCGCGAGGACACCATATATTTT
CASSEWGHREDTIYF
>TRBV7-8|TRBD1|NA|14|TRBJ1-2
TGTGCCAGCAGCTCCCGGACAGGAAGAAAGGGCTACACCTTC
CASSSRTGRKGYTF
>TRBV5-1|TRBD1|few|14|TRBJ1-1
TGCGCCAGCAGCGACGGACAGGGGGGAACTGAAGCTTTCTTT
CASSDGQGGTEAFF
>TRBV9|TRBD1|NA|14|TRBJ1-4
TGTGCCAGCAGCGCGGGACAGGGGCCAGAAAAACTGTTTTTT
CASSAGQGPEKLFF
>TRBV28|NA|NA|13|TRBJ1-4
TGTGCCAGCAGTCTATCTACTAATGAAAAACTGTTTTTT
CASSLSTNEKLFF
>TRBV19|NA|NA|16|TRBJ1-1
TGTGCCAGTAGGGGGCTATCAATCTTCCCGGCTCCTGAAGCTTTCTTT
CASRGLSIFPAPEAFF
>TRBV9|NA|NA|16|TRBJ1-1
TGTGCCAGCAGCGTAGTAGCAGGATGGGGGGTGGCTGAAGCTTTCTTT
CASSVVAGWGVAEAFF
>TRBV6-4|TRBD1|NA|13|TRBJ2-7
TGTGCCAGCAGTGGGGACAGGGGGCGTGAGCAGTACTTC
CASSGDRGREQYF
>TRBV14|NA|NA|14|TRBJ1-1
TGTGCCAGCAGCGCCCGCCTCCAGGGCGCTGAAGCTTTCTTT
CASSARLQGAEAFF
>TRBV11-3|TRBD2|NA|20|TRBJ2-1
TGTGCCAGCAGCTCATGGGGGACTAGCGGGGGCCCAGAGTCCTACAATGAGCAGTTCTTC
CASSSWGTSGGPESYNEQFF
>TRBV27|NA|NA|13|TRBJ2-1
TGTGCCAGCAGTTTATTGTACAGATATGAGCAGTTCTTC
CASSLLYRYEQFF
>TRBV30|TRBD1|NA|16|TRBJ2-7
TGTGCCTGGAGCCGGGGACAGTTCGGATGGATCTACGAGCAGTACTTC
CAWSRGQFGWIYEQYF
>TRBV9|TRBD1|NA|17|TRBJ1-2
TGTGCCAGCAGCGCGCACGCCTCGCAGGGGGCCGACTATGGCTACACCTTC
CASSAHASQGADYGYTF
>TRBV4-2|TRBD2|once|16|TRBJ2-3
TGTGCCAGCAGCCCCCGGGAGGGACTAGTGACAGATACGCAGTATTTT
CASSPREGLVTDTQYF
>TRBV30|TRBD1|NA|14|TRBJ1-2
TGTGCCTGGGCCCTTTGGACAGGGGGTGCTGGCTACACCTTC
CAWALWTGGAGYTF
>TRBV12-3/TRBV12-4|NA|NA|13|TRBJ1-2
TGTGCCAGCAGTTTCGGGGTTCTTCGCGGCTACACCTTC
CASSFGVLRGYTF
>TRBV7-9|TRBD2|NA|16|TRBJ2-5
TGTGCCAGCAGCTTAGCGACTAGCGGCCGTCAAGAGACCCAGTACTTC
CASSLATSGRQETQYF
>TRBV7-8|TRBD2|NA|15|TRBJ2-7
TGTGCCAGCAGCTTATCGGGACTAGCCTCCCACGAGCAGTACTTC
CASSLSGLASHEQYF
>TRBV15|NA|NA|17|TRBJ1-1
TGTGCCACCAGCAGAGACCCAGTTCGAGGGAGGAACACTGAAGCTTTCTTT
CATSRDPVRGRNTEAFF
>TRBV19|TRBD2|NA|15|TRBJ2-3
TGTGCCAGTAGTCTAGCGGGGAGAGGGCCAGATACGCAGTATTTT
CASSLAGRGPDTQYF
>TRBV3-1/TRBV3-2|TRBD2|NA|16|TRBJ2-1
TGTGCCAGCAGCAGCCGACTAGCGGGGGGGAACCTTGAGCAGTTCTTC
CASSSRLAGGNLEQFF
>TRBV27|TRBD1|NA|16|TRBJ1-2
TGTGCCAGCAGTTCCTCCCGGGACAGTCCTAACTATGGCTACACCTTC
CASSSSRDSPNYGYTF
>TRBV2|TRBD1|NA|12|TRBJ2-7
TGTGCCAGCGTTGACAGGGCGGGCGAGCAGTACTTC
CASVDRAGEQYF
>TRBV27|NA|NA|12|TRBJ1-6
TGTGCCAGCAGTTCTAGGAATTCACCCCTCCACTTT
CASSSRNSPLHF
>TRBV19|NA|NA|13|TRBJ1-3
TGTGCCAGTAGTATACGCGCTGGAAACACCATATATTTT
CASSIRAGNTIYF
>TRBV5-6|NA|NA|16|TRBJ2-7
TGTGCCAGCAGCTTGGCCCAGCTACTAAGGTCCCACGAGCAGTACTTC
CASSLAQLLRSHEQYF
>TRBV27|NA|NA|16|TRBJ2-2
TGTGCCAGCAGTTTAGGGCAGGGGATGGGCACCGGGGAGCTGTTTTTT
CASSLGQGMGTGELFF
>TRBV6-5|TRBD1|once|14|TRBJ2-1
TGTGCCAGCAACGACAGGGGCCTCAACAATGAGCAGTTCTTC
CASNDRGLNNEQFF
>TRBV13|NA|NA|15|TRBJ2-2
TGTGCCAGCAGCTTAGGAGCCGGGGGCACCGGGGAGCTGTTTTTT
CASSLGAGGTGELFF
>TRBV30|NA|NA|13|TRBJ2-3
TGTGCCTGGAGTGTCCCTAGCACAGATACGCAGTATTTT
CAWSVPSTDTQYF
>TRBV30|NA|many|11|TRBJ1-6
TGTGCCTGGAGACGAGATTCACCCCTCCACTTT
CAWRRDSPLHF
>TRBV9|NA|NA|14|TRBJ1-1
TGTGCCAGCAGCCTAGGTGGACAGAACACTGAAGCTTTCTTT
CASSLGGQNTEAFF
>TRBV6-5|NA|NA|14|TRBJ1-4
TGTGCCAGCAGCGATACCGGGACAAATGAAAAACTGTTTTTT
CASSDTGTNEKLFF
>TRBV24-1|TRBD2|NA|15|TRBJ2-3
TGTGCCACCAGTGATTTAGCGGGGGGACAAGATACGCAGTATTTT
CATSDLAGGQDTQYF
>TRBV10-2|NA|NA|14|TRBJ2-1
TGCGCCGGCTCAAAGGGCGGGGACTACAATGAGCAGTTCTTC
CAGSKGGDYNEQFF